The 20 T cell receptor beta chains given below trace back to one sample, sequenced in a study of molecular identifiers for immune sequencing clone quantification. TCRdb reprocessed the PCR reads via MiXCR and lists one record per CDR3 protein. The sample has hundreds of thousands of distinct CDR3 sequences, about 20% seen once; the top ten hold around 0.86%. The specimen was naive CD8+ T cells from blood, with Jurkat cell RNA spiked in. Documented subset: FACS-sorted CD8+CD4-CCR7+CD45RA+ naive T cells. The receptors were sampled from a human donor in good health. Some libraries in this study had Jurkat cell RNA spiked in.

This clonotype was counted at least ten times. This chain connects TRBV25-1 to TRBJ2-3, with TRBD2 matching 12 bases. This CDR3 is 17 amino acids long. After removal of 1 base from V and 4 bases from J, the junction contained 6 bases not matched to a gene. Germline V gene lookup returns CDR1 MGHDK and CDR2 SYGVNS. CDR3 protein: CASSESLGLAGSDTQYF. The CDR3 DNA is TGTGCCAGCAGTGAATCTCTTGGACTAGCGGGATCAGATACGCAGTATTTT.

This clonotype is a singleton in its sample. A much larger clone lies one base from this, so it may be a read error. This chain joins TRBV7-2 and TRBJ2-7, with 8 bases that match TRBD1. The CDR3 covers 15 residues. V lost 8 bases and J lost 6; bases outside the gene matches: 15. The germline gives CDR1 SGHTA, CDR2 FQGNSA. The CDR3 here is CASGPRQGTSLEQYF. As DNA, the CDR3 is TGTGCCAGCGGCCCCCGACAGGGGACATCCCTCGAGCAGTACTTC.

This clonotype was detected many times. The chain employs TRBV20-1 and TRBJ2-7; TRBD1 is a possible D gene (5 bases). V lost 4 bases and J lost 4, with 14 bases in between. Per germline, CDR1 DFQATT and CDR2 SNEGSKA (reference sequence). This CDR3 is 13 amino acids long. The CDR3 DNA reads TGCAGTGCTACTACAGGAATGACATACGAGCAGTACTTC. Its protein is CSATTGMTYEQYF.

In this sample, this clonotype turned up many times. This chain joins TRBV20-1 and TRBJ2-7; 8 nucleotides agree with TRBD1. The CDR3 covers 17 residues. The V gene's germline CDR1 is DFQATT and CDR2 SNEGSKA (reference sequence). With 2 bases clipped from V and 0 bases from J, the junction kept 12 bases outside the gene matches. The CDR3 here is CSARPPSLDRDSYEQYF. In DNA form, the CDR3 reads TGCAGTGCTAGACCTCCTAGTCTGGACAGGGACTCCTACGAGCAGTACTTC.

In its sample, this clonotype was seen many times. The chain recombines TRBV11-2 with TRBJ1-1, with 7 bases lining up with TRBD1. This CDR3 is built from 14 residues. Germline trimming cut 4 bases from V and 3 bases from J; bases unmatched to any gene: 5. CDR1 and CDR2 from the germline V gene are SGHAT and FQNNGV. CDR3 nucleotides: TGTGCCAGCAGCTCGCGGACAGGATACACTGAAGCTTTCTTT. It codes for CASSSRTGYTEAFF.

This clonotype was observed a few times. The CDR3 sequence is CASSQDWGGRETQYF. Here the CDR3 DNA reads TGTGCCAGCAGCCAAGATTGGGGGGGGCGCGAGACCCAGTACTTC. This chain links TRBV3-1 with TRBJ2-5; maybe TRBD2 (7 bases). This CDR3 contains 15 residues. Trimming stripped 0 bases from V and 5 bases from J, with 13 bases between. Per germline, CDR1 LGHDT and CDR2 YNNKEL (reference sequence).

The rearrangement joins TRBV14 to TRBJ2-3; D unresolved. Germline loops: CDR1 SGHDN, CDR2 FVKESK. The CDR3 is 16 residues long. The germline V and J ends were trimmed by 0 bases and 4 bases, with 14 bases remaining between them. CDR3 residues: CASSQDYPTRADTQYF. The CDR3 region has the DNA TGTGCCAGCAGCCAAGATTACCCGACCCGAGCAGATACGCAGTATTTT.

In its sample, this clonotype was seen many times. The chain has TRBV12-3 or TRBV12-4 and TRBJ2-3; the D gene could be TRBD1 or TRBD2 (6 bases each). Deletions cut 5 bases from V and 4 bases from J, with 25 bases between. This CDR3 has 18 residues. CDR3 nucleotide sequence: TGTGCCAGCAGTGCGGCGGACCCAAGGGGGGTCCCTGCAGATACGCAGTATTTT. This codes for CASSAADPRGVPADTQYF.

This rearrangement joins TRBV6-1 to TRBJ2-5; TRBD2 aligns across 9 bases. The junction had 13 bases not matched to a gene; V was cut back by 6 bases and J by 5 bases. The CDR3 is 16 amino acids. Germline-derived CDR1 and CDR2 are MNHNS and SASEGT. CDR3 bases: TGTGCCAGCAGCCCTCTCGTAGCGGGAGTGGGGGAGACCCAGTACTTC. This translates into CASSPLVAGVGETQYF.

This clonotype was counted many times. The gene calls are TRBV15 and TRBJ2-3, with D unresolved. The germline V gene encodes CDR1 LNHNV and CDR2 YYDKDF (reference sequence). The ends were cut back, 1 base at V and 3 bases at J, with 14 bases in the middle. This CDR3 has 16 residues. The CDR3 coding sequence is TGTGCCACCAGCAGAGTCCAGAGTCGAGTGACAGATACGCAGTATTTT. Protein: CATSRVQSRVTDTQYF.

Comment on this clonotype: This may come from a read error, since a much larger clone is one base off. The chain couples TRBV12-3 or TRBV12-4 to TRBJ2-7; possibly TRBD2 for D (5 bases). CDR3 length equals 15 residues. The ends were cut back, 1 base at V and 6 bases at J, with 16 bases in the middle. The CDR3 nucleotides read TGTGCCAGCAGTTTAGGGACTCGTCCCGAAGGCGAGCAGTACTTC. This sequence encodes CASSLGTRPEGEQYF.

V usage is TRBV7-9 and J usage is TRBJ2-7; 8 nucleotides agree with TRBD1. Looked up from germline, CDR1 is SEHNR and CDR2 is FQNEAQ (reference sequence). The CDR3 covers 18 residues. V gave up 3 bases and J gave up 2 bases; unmatched junction bases: 15. CDR3 in amino acids: CASSFPRNWTGSPYEQYF. The CDR3 DNA sequence: TGTGCCAGCAGCTTTCCTAGAAATTGGACAGGGAGTCCCTACGAGCAGTACTTC.

A remark on this clonotype: This sequence may be a read error, since a much larger clone differs from it by one base. J is TRBJ1-1 and V is TRBV9; the D is unclear. The CDR3 extends over 17 amino acids. Germline CDR1 is SGDLS and CDR2 is YYNGEE. The CDR3: CTSSVAGRISMNTEAFF. The CDR3 DNA sequence: TGTACCAGCAGCGTAGCCGGGCGAATTAGCATGAACACTGAAGCTTTCTTT.

This clonotype has at least ten counts. The J gene is TRBJ2-7, the V gene TRBV7-3, with 9 bases matching TRBD2. The germline V gene encodes CDR1 SGHTA and CDR2 FQGTGA. There are 14 residues in the CDR3. The V segment lost 3 bases and the J segment 5 bases; nucleotides outside the gene matches: 5. The CDR3 DNA sequence: TGTGCCAGCAGCTTTAGCGGGAGTGGGGACGAGCAGTACTTC. Translation: CASSFSGSGDEQYF.

At least ten counts were recorded for this clonotype. The gene calls are TRBV10-3 and TRBJ2-7; D may be TRBD1 (6 bases). V was pared by 6 bases and J by 3 bases, with 15 bases between. The CDR3 loop spans 14 amino acids. Per germline, CDR1 ENHRY and CDR2 SYGVKD. The CDR3 DNA follows: TGTGCCATCAGGTCCGGGGAACAGGGCTACGAGCAGTACTTC. Its protein product is CAIRSGEQGYEQYF.

This clonotype has a handful of counts. This sequence joins TRBV5-6 and TRBJ2-1; D might be TRBD1 (5 bases). V was clipped by 0 bases and J by 6 bases, with 16 bases between them. Germline V lookup: CDR1 SGHDT, CDR2 YYEEEE. This CDR3 contains 16 residues. This CDR3 is CASSLDSGDSRNEQFF. The CDR3 nucleotides are TGTGCCAGCAGCTTGGATTCTGGAGACAGCCGCAATGAGCAGTTCTTC. Filled out from reference TRBV5-6 and TRBJ2-1, the complete variable domain reads DAGVTQSPTHLIKTRGQQVTLRCSPKSGHDTVSWYQQALGQGPQFIFQYYEEEERQRGNFPDRFSGHQFPNYSSELNVNALLLGDSALYLCASSLDSGDSRNEQFFGPGTRLTVL.

This clonotype was observed at least ten times. The chain carries TRBV2 and TRBJ2-5; either TRBD1 or TRBD2 may supply D (6 bases each). The V end lost 8 bases, the J end lost 1 base, and 11 bases lay between the germline ends. CDR3 size: 13 residues. The V gene's germline CDR1 is SNHLY and CDR2 FYNNEI. CDR3 protein: CASGTGAQETQYF. The CDR3, as DNA: TGTGCCAGCGGAACGGGGGCCCAAGAGACCCAGTACTTC.

This clonotype was observed at least ten times. J is TRBJ2-7 and V is TRBV29-1; 9 nucleotides align to TRBD1. CDR3 length equals 14 residues. Trimming removed 1 base from V and 4 bases from J; junction bases left unmatched: 5. Germline CDR1 SQVTM, CDR2 ANQGSEA. CDR3 sequence reads: CSVEADRGVYEQYF. CDR3 nucleotide sequence: TGCAGCGTTGAAGCCGACAGGGGGGTGTACGAGCAGTACTTC.

This clonotype was observed at least ten times. The chain combines TRBV4-1 with TRBJ2-7; a weak D match, TRBD2 (6 bases). This CDR3 comprises 15 residues. CDR1 MGHRA and CDR2 YSYEKL come from the germline V gene. The germline V and J ends were trimmed by 5 bases and 4 bases, with 18 bases remaining between them. The CDR3 bases are TGCGCCAGCAGCTTAAAGTTCGTCCGGGAGTACGAGCAGTACTTC. This sequence encodes CASSLKFVREYEQYF.

This chain connects TRBV4-1 to TRBJ1-1; D call uncertain. The CDR3 runs 17 residues. CDR1 MGHRA and CDR2 YSYEKL come from the germline V gene. Trimming left V 0 bases short and J 6 bases short, with 20 bases between. CDR3: CASSQDRPQGDIAEAFF. The CDR3 bases are TGCGCCAGCAGCCAAGATAGGCCCCAAGGAGATATCGCTGAAGCTTTCTTT.